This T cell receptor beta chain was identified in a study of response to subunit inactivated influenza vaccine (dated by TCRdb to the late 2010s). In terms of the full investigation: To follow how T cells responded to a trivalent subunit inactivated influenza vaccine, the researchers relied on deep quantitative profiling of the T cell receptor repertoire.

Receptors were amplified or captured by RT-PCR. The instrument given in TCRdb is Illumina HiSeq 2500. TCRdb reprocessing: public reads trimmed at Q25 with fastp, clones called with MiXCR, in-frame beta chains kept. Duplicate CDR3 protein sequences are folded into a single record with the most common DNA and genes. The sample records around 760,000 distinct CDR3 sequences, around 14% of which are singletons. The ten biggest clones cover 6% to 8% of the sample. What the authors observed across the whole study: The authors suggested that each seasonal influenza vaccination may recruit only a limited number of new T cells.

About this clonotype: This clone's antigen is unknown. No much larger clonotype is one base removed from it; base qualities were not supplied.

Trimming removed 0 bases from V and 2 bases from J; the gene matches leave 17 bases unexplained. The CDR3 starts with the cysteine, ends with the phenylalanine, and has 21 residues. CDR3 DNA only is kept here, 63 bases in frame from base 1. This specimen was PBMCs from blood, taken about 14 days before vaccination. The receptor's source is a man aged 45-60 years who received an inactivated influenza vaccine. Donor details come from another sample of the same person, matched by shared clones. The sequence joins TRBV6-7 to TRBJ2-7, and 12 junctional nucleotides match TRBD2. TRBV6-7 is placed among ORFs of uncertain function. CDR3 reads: CASSYSPSGQIRTSGTYEQYF. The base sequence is TGTGCCAGCAGTTACTCCCCTTCAGGACAGATTCGGACTAGCGGGACCTACGAGCAGTACTTC.